This TCR beta chain was found in a study of cytomegalovirus exposure and HLA in healthy donors. Study-wide points: According to a later analysis, donors in an Asian-associated ancestry cluster reportedly had fewer N-insertions than the approximately 720-donor mean. In vitro experiments confirmed that three CMV-associated chains were specific for CMV antigens. When analyzed later, a missense DCLRE1C variant was found to be linked to TCR beta V- and J-gene trimming. Analysis performed later found 15,000 or so TCR beta sequences associated with HLA alleles at 0.05 false discovery rate.

PCR amplification relied on 60 Vbeta primers (plus 13 Jbeta primers). TCRdb's table, derived via immunoSEQ multiplex PCR, lists solely in-frame clones and lacks some. The repertoire has some 130,000 clones, 78% of them found once; the top ten carry about 1.5%. The CDR3 consists of 15 residues. Germline CDR1 reads LNHNV; CDR2 reads YYDKDF (reference sequence). V was pared by 3 bases and J by 7 bases, with 16 bases between. On this clone: Its antigen remains unidentified.

The chain recombines TRBV15 with TRBJ2-1, with a tentative D call TRBD2 (6 bases). The clonotype was recovered from a female donor in good health and CMV-seronegative. Material for sequencing was PBMCs. In DNA form, the CDR3 reads TGTGCCACCAGCAGGGAGGGCGGGGTGAGGAATGAGCAGTTCTTC. It translates to CATSREGGVRNEQFF.